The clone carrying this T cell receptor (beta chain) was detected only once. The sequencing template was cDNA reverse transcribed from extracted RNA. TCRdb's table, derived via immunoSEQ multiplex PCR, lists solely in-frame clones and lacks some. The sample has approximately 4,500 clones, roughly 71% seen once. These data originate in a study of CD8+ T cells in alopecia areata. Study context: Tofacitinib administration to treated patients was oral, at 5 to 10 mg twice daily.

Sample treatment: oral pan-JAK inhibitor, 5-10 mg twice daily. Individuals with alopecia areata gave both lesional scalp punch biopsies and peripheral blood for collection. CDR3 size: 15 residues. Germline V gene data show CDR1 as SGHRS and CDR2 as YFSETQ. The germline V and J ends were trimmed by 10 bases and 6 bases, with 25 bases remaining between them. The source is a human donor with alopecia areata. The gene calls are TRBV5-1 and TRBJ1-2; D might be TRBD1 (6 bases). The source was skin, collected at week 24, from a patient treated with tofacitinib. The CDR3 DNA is TGCGCCTCGGGGGCAGGCCAACGATTCCAACATGGCTACACCTTC. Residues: CASGAGQRFQHGYTF. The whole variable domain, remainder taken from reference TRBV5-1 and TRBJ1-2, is KAGVTQTPRYLIKTRGQQVTLSCSPISGHRSVSWYQQTPGQGLQFLFEYFSETQRNKGNFPGRFSGRQFSNSRSEMNVSTLELGDSALYLCASGAGQRFQHGYTFGSGTRLTVV.